The following is a T cell receptor (beta chain) sequence with its context. The antigen is unknown. Repertoires were generated with immunoSEQ multiplex PCR, while TCRdb's copy carries only in-frame clones and drops some. The sample contains roughly 110,000 clones, 85% to 90% of which appear only once. This record belongs to a study of a mutant IDH1 vaccine in newly diagnosed glioma. Study-level results: A vaccine-induced immune response developed in roughly 93% of the patients.

Sample time point: week 11, during vaccination. The content of each vaccine dose was 300 ug of mutant IDH1 20-mer peptide, and topical imiquimod accompanied it. This clonotype originated in a woman in her forties or fifties with glioma. Sequenced material: PBMCs, taken from a glioma patient whose treatment included an IDH1 peptide vaccine.

The CDR3 DNA sequence: TGTGCCATCAGTGAGTCTGGACAGGGAGAAAAACTGTTTTTT. This gives the protein CAISESGQGEKLFF. The rearrangement joins TRBV10-3 to TRBJ1-4; 8 bases map to TRBD1. Germline V CDR1 and CDR2: ENHRY, SYGVKD. CDR3 length equals 14 residues. V lost 0 bases to trimming and J lost 8 bases; unmatched junction nucleotides: 2.